The 14 T cell receptor beta chains presented below share a single source sample, sequenced in a study of T cell responses to AZD1222 COVID-19 vaccine. Method: immunoSEQ multiplex PCR; TCRdb's copy keeps in-frame clones and lacks some. The sample gives roughly 97,000 clones, about 88% of which show up once; about 2.5% is in the top ten. The starting material was peripheral blood, obtained on day 0 of AZD1222 vaccination. Every receptor here comes from an adult in good health.

The rearrangement joins TRBV19 to TRBJ1-1, with a weak D call TRBD1 (5 bases). CDR3 length: 14 residues. V was trimmed by 3 bases and J by 1 base, leaving 9 bases between them. Germline V gene data show CDR1 as LNHDA and CDR2 as SQIVND (reference sequence). This CDR3 reads CASSIRDENTEAFF. DNA of the CDR3: TGTGCCAGTAGTATCCGGGACGAGAACACTGAAGCTTTCTTT.

This chain joins TRBV5-1 and TRBJ1-1; 7 positions match TRBD1. V shed 4 bases, J shed 5 bases, and the junction held 8 bases outside the gene matches. CDR1 and CDR2 from the germline V gene are SGHRS and YFSETQ. The CDR3 is made up of 14 amino acids. CDR3 coding DNA: TGCGCCAGCAGCATTACAGGGGAGAGGACTGAAGCTTTCTTT. Protein sequence: CASSITGERTEAFF. Full variable domain (outside the CDR3, taken from reference TRBV5-1 and TRBJ1-1): KAGVTQTPRYLIKTRGQQVTLSCSPISGHRSVSWYQQTPGQGLQFLFEYFSETQRNKGNFPGRFSGRQFSNSRSEMNVSTLELGDSALYLCASSITGERTEAFFGQGTRLTVV.

V usage is TRBV4-3 and J usage is TRBJ1-4; D gene ambiguous. The CDR3 runs to 15 residues. CDR1 is LGHNA and CDR2 is YSLEER in the germline V gene. Trimming shortened V by 4 bases and J by 5 bases, and 14 bases separated the two germline ends. The CDR3 here is CASSPSGSDNEKLFF. The CDR3, as DNA: TGCGCCAGCAGCCCCTCGGGCAGTGACAATGAAAAACTGTTTTTT.

The rearrangement joins TRBV28 to TRBJ1-4; D not certain. Germline V gene data show CDR1 as MDHEN and CDR2 as SYDVKM. The CDR3 runs 11 residues. V lost 3 bases, J lost 7 bases, and 3 bases lay in between. The CDR3 sequence is CASSLGEKLFF. The CDR3 DNA reads as TGTGCCAGCAGTTTGGGTGAAAAACTGTTTTTT. Supplemented by reference TRBV28 and TRBJ1-4, the full variable domain reads DVKVTQSSRYLVKRTGEKVFLECVQDMDHENMFWYRQDPGLGLRLIYFSYDVKMKEKGDIPEGYSVSREKKERFSLILESASTNQTSMYLCASSLGEKLFFGSGTQLSVL.

The chain combines TRBV18 with TRBJ1-2; 8 bases align to TRBD1. The CDR3 runs 16 residues. V shed 4 bases, J shed 4 bases, and the junction held 11 bases outside the gene matches. Per the germline V gene, CDR1 is KGHSH and CDR2 is LQKENI. In nucleotides, the CDR3 is TGTGCCAGCTCACTGGACAGGGCTCCAACGATCTATGGCTACACCTTC. Its translation: CASSLDRAPTIYGYTF.

The chain carries TRBV3-1 (or the pseudogene TRBV3-2) and TRBJ2-5; 7 bases fit TRBD2. After removal of 1 base from V and 1 base from J, the junction contained 3 bases not matched to a gene. The CDR3 is 15 amino acids. The germline CDR1 and CDR2 sequences are LGHDT and YNNKEL (reference sequence). The CDR3: CASSQAGGTQETQYF. The CDR3 region has the DNA TGTGCCAGCAGCCAAGCCGGGGGGACCCAAGAGACCCAGTACTTC.

The CDR3 is CASSLFLRGGGNDTQYF. CDR3 nucleotides: TGTGCCAGCAGTTTATTCCTCCGAGGGGGGGGAAACGATACGCAGTATTTT. The rearrangement uses TRBV27 and TRBJ2-3; a weak D match, TRBD2 (7 bases). Germline V gene sequence: CDR1 MNHEY, CDR2 SMNVEV (reference sequence). The CDR3 covers 17 residues. V lost 1 base to trimming and J lost 6 bases, with 20 bases between them.

The rearrangement joins TRBV6-5 to TRBJ1-1; D not certain. Trimming removed 5 bases from V and 3 bases from J, with 10 bases in between. The CDR3 has 13 amino acids. From germline, CDR1 is MNHEY and CDR2 SVGAGI. The CDR3 is CASSPHRDTEAFF. Written as DNA, the CDR3 is TGTGCCAGCAGTCCCCACAGAGACACTGAAGCTTTCTTT.

This clone is medium-sized. The V gene is TRBV19, the J gene TRBJ1-1; D is ambiguous. There are 13 residues in the CDR3. Germline CDR1 and CDR2: LNHDA and SQIVND (reference sequence). Trimming left V 4 bases short and J 1 base short, with 7 bases between. CDR3 region: CASSKAENTEAFF. The CDR3 nucleotides are TGTGCCAGTAGTAAGGCAGAGAACACTGAAGCTTTCTTT.

The chain joins TRBV19 to TRBJ1-1; perhaps TRBD1 as D (6 bases). CDR1 is LNHDA and CDR2 is SQIVND in the germline V gene (reference sequence). With 4 bases removed from V and 3 bases from J, the gap between germline ends came to 9 bases. This CDR3 is 13 amino acids long. CDR3 coding DNA: TGTGCCAGTAGTACAGGGGCCCACACTGAAGCTTTCTTT. Amino acid sequence: CASSTGAHTEAFF.

This clone has only a few counts. The rearrangement joins TRBV7-9 to TRBJ2-1, with 8 positions matching TRBD1. V was clipped by 0 bases and J by 5 bases; unmatched bases: 12. Germline V gives CDR1 SEHNR, CDR2 FQNEAQ (reference sequence). This CDR3 comprises 18 residues. The CDR3 DNA reads as TGTGCCAGCAGCTTAGCGCGCTTGGGGCCACAGGGGGACAATGAGCAGTTCTTC. Its translation is CASSLARLGPQGDNEQFF.

V is TRBV27 and J is TRBJ1-6; D ambiguous. This CDR3 contains 14 residues. V lost 6 bases and J lost 7, with 13 bases in between. CDR1 is MNHEY and CDR2 is SMNVEV in the germline V gene (reference sequence). DNA for the CDR3: TGTGCCAGCAGCAACGGAAGGGCGAATTCACCCCTCCACTTT. The encoded protein is CASSNGRANSPLHF.

The chain recombines TRBV5-1 with TRBJ2-5, with D tentatively TRBD1 (6 bases). Trimming took 1 base from V and 5 from J, leaving 15 bases between them. The V gene's germline CDR1 is SGHRS and CDR2 YFSETQ. CDR3 length equals 15 residues. CDR3 sequence: CASSLLGQSGETQYF. In DNA form, the CDR3 reads TGCGCCAGCAGCTTGTTAGGACAGAGTGGGGAGACCCAGTACTTC.

This chain uses TRBV30 with TRBJ1-4; 7 bases are a match to TRBD1. CDR3 length: 16 amino acids. Trimming at V came to 2 bases and at J to 5 bases, leaving 11 bases not matched to a gene. Germline values: CDR1 GTSNPN, CDR2 SVGIG (reference sequence). CDR3 loop: CAWSPLNRGQNEKLFF. CDR3 DNA: TGTGCCTGGAGTCCCCTCAACAGGGGCCAAAATGAAAAACTGTTTTTT.